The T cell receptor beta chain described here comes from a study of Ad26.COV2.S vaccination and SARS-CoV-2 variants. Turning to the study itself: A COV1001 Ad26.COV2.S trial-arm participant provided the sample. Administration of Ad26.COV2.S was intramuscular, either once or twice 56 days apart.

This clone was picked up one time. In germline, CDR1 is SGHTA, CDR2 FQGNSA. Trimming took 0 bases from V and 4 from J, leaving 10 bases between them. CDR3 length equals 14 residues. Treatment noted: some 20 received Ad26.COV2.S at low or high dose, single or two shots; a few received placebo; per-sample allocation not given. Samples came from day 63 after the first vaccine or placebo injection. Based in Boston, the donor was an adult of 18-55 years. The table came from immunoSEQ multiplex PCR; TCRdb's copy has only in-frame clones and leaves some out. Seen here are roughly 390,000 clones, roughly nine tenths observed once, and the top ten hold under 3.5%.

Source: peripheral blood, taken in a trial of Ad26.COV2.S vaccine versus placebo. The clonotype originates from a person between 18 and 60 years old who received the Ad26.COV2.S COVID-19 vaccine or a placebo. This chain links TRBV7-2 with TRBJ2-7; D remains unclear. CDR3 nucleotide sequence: TGTGCCAGCAGCTTAGCGGGCACCATTTACGAGCAGTACTTC. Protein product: CASSLAGTIYEQYF. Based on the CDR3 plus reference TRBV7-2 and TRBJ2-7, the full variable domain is GAGVSQSPSNKVTEKGKDVELRCDPISGHTALYWYRQSLGQGLEFLIYFQGNSAPDKSGLPSDRFSAERTGGSVSTLTIQRTQQEDSAVYLCASSLAGTIYEQYFGPGTRLTVT.